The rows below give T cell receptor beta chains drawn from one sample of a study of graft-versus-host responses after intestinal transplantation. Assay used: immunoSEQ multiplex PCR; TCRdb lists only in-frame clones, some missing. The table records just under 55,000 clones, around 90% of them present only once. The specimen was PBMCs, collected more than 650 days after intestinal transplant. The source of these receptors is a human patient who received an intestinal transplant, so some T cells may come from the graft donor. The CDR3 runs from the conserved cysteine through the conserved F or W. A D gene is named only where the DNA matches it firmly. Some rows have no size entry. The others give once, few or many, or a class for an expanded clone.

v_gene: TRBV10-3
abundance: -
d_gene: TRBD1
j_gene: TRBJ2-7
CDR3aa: CAISESQTGVFSNEQYF
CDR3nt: TGTGCCATCAGTGAGTCCCAGACAGGGGTTTTTTCTAACGAGCAGTACTTC

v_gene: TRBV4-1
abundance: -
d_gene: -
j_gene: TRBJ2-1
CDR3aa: CASSLQPRDEQFF
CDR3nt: TGCGCCAGCAGCCTCCAACCTCGGGATGAGCAGTTCTTC

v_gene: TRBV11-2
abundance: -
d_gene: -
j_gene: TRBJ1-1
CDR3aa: CASSNRIGDTEAFF
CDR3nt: TGTGCCAGCAGTAACAGAATAGGGGACACTGAAGCTTTCTTT

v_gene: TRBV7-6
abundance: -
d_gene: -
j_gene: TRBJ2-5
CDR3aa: CASSLSAETQYF
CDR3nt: TGTGCCAGCAGCTTATCCGCCGAGACCCAGTACTTC

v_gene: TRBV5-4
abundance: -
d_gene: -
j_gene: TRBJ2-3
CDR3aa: CASAPKTGADTQYF
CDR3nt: TGTGCCAGCGCCCCCAAAACCGGGGCAGATACGCAGTATTTT

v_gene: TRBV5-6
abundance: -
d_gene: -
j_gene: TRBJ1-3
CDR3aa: CASSFGLSSGNTIYF
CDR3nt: TGTGCCAGCAGCTTTGGACTAAGCTCTGGAAACACCATATATTTT

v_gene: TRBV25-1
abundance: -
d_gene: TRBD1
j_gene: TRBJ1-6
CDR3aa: CASSDPRTGGSYNSPLHF
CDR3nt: TGTGCCAGCAGTGACCCCCGGACAGGGGGCTCCTATAATTCACCCCTCCACTTT

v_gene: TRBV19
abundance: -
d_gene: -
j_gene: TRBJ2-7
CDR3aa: CASSIDGFIGAYEQYF
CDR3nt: TGTGCCAGTAGTATAGATGGGTTTATAGGGGCCTACGAGCAGTACTTC

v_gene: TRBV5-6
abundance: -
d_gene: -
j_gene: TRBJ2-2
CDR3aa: CASSLGSPDTTGELFF
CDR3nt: TGTGCCAGCAGCTTGGGGTCCCCAGATACCACCGGGGAGCTGTTTTTT

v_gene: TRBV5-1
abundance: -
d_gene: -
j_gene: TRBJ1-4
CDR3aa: CASSLDGATNEKLFF
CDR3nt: TGCGCCAGCAGCTTGGACGGTGCAACTAATGAAAAACTGTTTTTT

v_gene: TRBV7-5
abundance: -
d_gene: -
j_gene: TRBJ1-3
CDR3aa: CVRSFGNSSTMADTIYF
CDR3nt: TGTGTCAGAAGCTTCGGCAACAGCTCTACCATGGCAGACACCATATATTTT

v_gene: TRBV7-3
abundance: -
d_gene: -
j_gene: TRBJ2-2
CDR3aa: CASSSGQGNTGELFF
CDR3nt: TGTGCCAGCAGCTCAGGTCAGGGCAACACCGGGGAGCTGTTTTTT

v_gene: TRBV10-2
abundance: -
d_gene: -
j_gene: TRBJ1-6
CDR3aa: CASRSDVGNSPLHF
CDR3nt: TGCGCCAGCAGATCCGATGTAGGAAATTCACCCCTCCACTTT

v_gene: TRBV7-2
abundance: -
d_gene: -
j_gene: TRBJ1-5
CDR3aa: CASSLGRGSNQPQHF
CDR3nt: TGTGCCAGCAGCTTAGGTCGCGGAAGCAATCAGCCCCAGCATTTT

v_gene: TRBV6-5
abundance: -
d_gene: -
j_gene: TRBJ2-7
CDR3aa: CASSNQPGRYEQYF
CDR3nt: TGTGCCAGCAGTAACCAGCCTGGACGATACGAGCAGTACTTC

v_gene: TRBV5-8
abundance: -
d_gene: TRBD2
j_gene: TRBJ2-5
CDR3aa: CASSAYSGGRAWETQYF
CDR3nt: TGTGCCAGCAGCGCTTATAGCGGGGGTAGGGCATGGGAGACCCAGTACTTC

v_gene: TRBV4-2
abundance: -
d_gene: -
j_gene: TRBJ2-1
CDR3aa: CASSQDLGRTSNYNEQFF
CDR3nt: TGTGCCAGCAGCCAAGATTTAGGGCGAACTAGCAATTACAATGAGCAGTTCTTC

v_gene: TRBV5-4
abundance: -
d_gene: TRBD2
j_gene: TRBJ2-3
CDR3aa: CASSSVLAGAPRTDTQYF
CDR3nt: TGTGCCAGCAGCTCAGTACTAGCGGGGGCCCCCCGCACAGATACGCAGTATTTT

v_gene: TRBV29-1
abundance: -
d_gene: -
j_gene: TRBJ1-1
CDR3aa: CSVRLGDPTPEAFF
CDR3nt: TGCAGCGTCAGACTCGGGGACCCAACCCCTGAAGCTTTCTTT

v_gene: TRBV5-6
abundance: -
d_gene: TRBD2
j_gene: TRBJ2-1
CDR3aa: CASSFRSGVVEQFF
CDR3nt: TGTGCCAGCAGCTTCAGAAGCGGGGTGGTTGAGCAGTTCTTC

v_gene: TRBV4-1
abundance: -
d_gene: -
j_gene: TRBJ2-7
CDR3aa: CASSQYGTPGEQYF
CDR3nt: TGCGCCAGCAGCCAGTACGGGACCCCCGGAGAGCAGTACTTC

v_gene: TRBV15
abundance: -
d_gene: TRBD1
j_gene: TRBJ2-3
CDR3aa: CATSRVFFFPGDRHLDTQYF
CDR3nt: TGTGCCACCAGCAGAGTGTTTTTTTTTCCGGGGGACAGGCATCTGGATACGCAGTATTTT

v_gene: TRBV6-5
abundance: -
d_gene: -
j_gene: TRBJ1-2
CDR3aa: CASSQQPSGYTF
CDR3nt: TGTGCCAGCAGTCAGCAGCCTTCTGGCTACACCTTC

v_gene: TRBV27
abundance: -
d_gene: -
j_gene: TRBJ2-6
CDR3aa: CASSRGVPTRLSGANVLTF
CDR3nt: TGTGCCAGCAGCCGCGGCGTCCCAACCCGGCTGTCTGGGGCCAACGTCCTGACTTTC

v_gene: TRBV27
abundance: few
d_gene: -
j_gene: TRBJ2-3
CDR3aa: CASSTNSADTQYF
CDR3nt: TGTGCCAGCAGCACTAACTCGGCAGATACGCAGTATTTT

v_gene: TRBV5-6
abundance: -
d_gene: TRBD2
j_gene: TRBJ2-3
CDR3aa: CASSRLAGFRRGTDTQYF
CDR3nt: TGTGCCAGCAGTAGACTAGCGGGGTTTCGGCGGGGAACAGATACGCAGTATTTT

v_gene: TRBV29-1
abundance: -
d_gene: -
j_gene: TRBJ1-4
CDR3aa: CSVSDWSEKLFF
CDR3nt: TGCAGCGTGTCGGACTGGAGCGAAAAACTGTTTTTT

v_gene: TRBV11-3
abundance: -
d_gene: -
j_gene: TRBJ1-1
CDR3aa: CASSLRHGDTEAFF
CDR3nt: TGTGCCAGCAGCTTACGACACGGTGACACTGAAGCTTTCTTT

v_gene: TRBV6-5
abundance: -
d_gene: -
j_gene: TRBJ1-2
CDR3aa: CASRDFRGYTF
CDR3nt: TGTGCCAGCAGGGACTTTAGGGGCTACACCTTC

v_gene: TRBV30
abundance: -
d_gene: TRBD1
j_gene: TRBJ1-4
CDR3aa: CAWSVAGGLFF
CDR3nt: TGTGCCTGGAGTGTAGCAGGGGGACTGTTTTTT

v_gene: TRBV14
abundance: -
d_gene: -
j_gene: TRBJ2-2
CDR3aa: CASSQTVTNTGELFF
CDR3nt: TGTGCCAGCAGCCAAACAGTGACGAACACCGGGGAGCTGTTTTTT

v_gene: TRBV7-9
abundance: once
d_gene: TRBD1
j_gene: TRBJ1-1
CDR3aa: CASTSTHDPGGATTEAFF
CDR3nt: TGTGCCAGCACCTCTACCCATGATCCAGGGGGCGCGACCACTGAAGCTTTCTTT

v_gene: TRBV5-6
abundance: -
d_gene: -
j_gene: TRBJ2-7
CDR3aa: CASSHQSGLGGKQYF
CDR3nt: TGTGCCAGCAGCCACCAATCGGGACTGGGTGGGAAGCAGTACTTC

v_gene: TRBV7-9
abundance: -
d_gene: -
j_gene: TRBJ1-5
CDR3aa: CASTRDPQGQPQHF
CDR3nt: TGTGCCAGCACGAGGGATCCCCAAGGTCAGCCCCAGCATTTT

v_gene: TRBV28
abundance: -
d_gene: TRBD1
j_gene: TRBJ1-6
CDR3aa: CAGNRGVDSPLHF
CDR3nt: TGTGCCGGAAACAGGGGCGTGGATTCACCCCTCCACTTT

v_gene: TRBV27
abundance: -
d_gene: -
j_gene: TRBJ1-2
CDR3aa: CASSLGGSGDYGYTF
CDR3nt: TGTGCCAGCAGTTTAGGGGGATCCGGGGACTATGGCTACACCTTC

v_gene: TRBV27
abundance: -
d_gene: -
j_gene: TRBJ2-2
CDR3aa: CASSLSLGAGELFF
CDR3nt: TGTGCCAGCAGTTTATCCTTGGGGGCCGGGGAGCTGTTTTTT

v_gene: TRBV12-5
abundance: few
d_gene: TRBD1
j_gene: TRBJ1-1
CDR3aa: CASGRTGGTEAFF
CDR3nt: TGTGCTAGTGGTAGAACAGGGGGCACTGAAGCTTTCTTT

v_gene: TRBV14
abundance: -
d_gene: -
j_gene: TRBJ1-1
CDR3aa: CASSPGGPQAFF
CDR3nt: TGTGCCAGCAGCCCTGGGGGTCCACAAGCTTTCTTT

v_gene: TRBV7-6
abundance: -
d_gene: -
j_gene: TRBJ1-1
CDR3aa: CASSSLVENTEAFF
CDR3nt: TGTGCCAGCAGCTCCCTGGTAGAGAACACTGAAGCTTTCTTT

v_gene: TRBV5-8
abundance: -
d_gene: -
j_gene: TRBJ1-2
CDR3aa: CASPDNGRAHGYTF
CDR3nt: TGTGCCAGCCCGGACAATGGGCGGGCCCATGGCTACACCTTC

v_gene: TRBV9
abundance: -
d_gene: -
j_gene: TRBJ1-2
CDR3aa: CASSAELDGLNYGYTF
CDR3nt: TGTGCCAGCAGCGCTGAACTGGACGGCCTTAACTATGGCTACACCTTC

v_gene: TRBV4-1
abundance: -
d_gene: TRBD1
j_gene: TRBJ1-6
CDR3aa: CASSHGTVTSSPLHF
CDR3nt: TGCGCCAGCAGCCACGGGACAGTAACTAGTTCACCCCTCCACTTT